This TCR beta chain was captured in a study of shared clonotypes between healthy human individuals (dated by TCRdb to between 2020 and 2021). For the wider study: The cohort comprised two women and a few men aged 18 to 49 years. Between about 0.94 and 8.9 billion PBMCs per donor were obtained by leukapheresis. For each donor, CD4 naive and CD4 memory were each run on three plates, CD8 naive on two plates, and CD8 memory on one plate. The study deeply sequenced blood TCR repertoires of five healthy adults to estimate repertoire size and the extent of clonotype sharing between individuals. To increase sequencing depth and limit assay-specific biases, TCR repertoire library preparation and sequencing were carried out by different laboratories using diverse techniques. Paper-wide results and their limitations: Sampling was restricted to blood, and TCR repertoires in tissue are likely to differ from TCR repertoires in blood. Pairwise subsampling led to the expectation that sequencing depth would affect the degree of clonotype sharing among donors. Higher generation probabilities were observed for clonotypes shared by all four sorted-subset donors than for non-shared clonotypes. Because the study included a small number of donors, the genetic and exposure-history diversity represented was limited. Larger estimated clonotype richness was generally found for naive subsets than for memory subsets. Sharing across a handful of donors was observed for roughly 5.4% of naive CD4, less than 4% of naive CD8, 2% to 2.5% of memory CD4, and roughly 0.4% of memory CD8 clonotypes. Even with the large sequencing depth, rarefaction of the sorted-subset datasets indicated that sequencing was incomplete.

Note on this clone: Its antigen has not been determined. No much larger clone exists at a distance of one base, and base qualities are not known. Other nucleotide sequences in the sample specify the same CDR3.

TCR CDR3 regions were amplified from genomic DNA by multiplex PCR using the deep immunoSEQ assay. For each cell subset, the extracted genomic DNA was distributed evenly across all wells of several immunoSEQ 96-well plates, and each plate served as one replicate. For sorted subsets, about 200 ng genomic DNA, equal to 30,000 or so T cell genomes, was loaded into each replicate PCR. Purified libraries were quantified with a Qubit 3.0 fluorometer, sized on a Bioanalyzer 2100, and re-quantified with the KAPA Library Quantification kit. Every immunoSEQ 96-well plate was sequenced on a separate single-read 150-cycle Illumina NextSeq 550 flow cell. From the authors' description of their analysis: Because the immunoSEQ output included only junctional sequences and no quality scores, the filtering could not be the same as the filtering used for full-length reads. To assign V/J genes and CDR3, sequences were annotated against IMGT germline references using PyIR, a Python wrapper for IgBLAST v1.9. Reads with weak V/J assignments (E-value above 1e-6), missing CDR3, stop codons, out-of-frame junctions, or ambiguous translated residues were removed. V3J clonotypes were defined as sequences sharing an identical inferred V gene, J gene, and CDR3 amino acid sequence. To compute the percentage overlap between repertoires, the number of shared unique clonotypes was divided by the size of the smaller repertoire. Three approaches were used to assess repertoire richness: RTK rarefaction, the Chao1 estimator, and Recon v2.1 estimates of unobserved clonotypes. Generation probabilities for all TCRbeta clonotypes obtained by the gDNA method from several donors were computed using OLGA. What TCRdb holds here is the immuneACCESS table cut down to in-frame rearrangements. Part of the clones is not present; checked against another copy, under half of the missing clones reflect an unresolved V gene, and the others are unexplained. V and J calls and clone size are copied from that table; D and trimming were computed from the DNA. This sample has some 2.4 million clones in its table, and approximately 93% of those were observed once. The top ten constitute about 0.38% of the sample.

The germline V gene sets CDR1 to SGDLS and CDR2 to YYNGEE. The CDR3 goes from the cysteine to the phenylalanine over 14 residues. The CDR3 DNA has 42 bases and is translated from base 1. V and J are trimmed by 3 bases and 1 base, and the gene matches miss 1 base of the junction. Healthy HIV-negative adults with no recently reported acute infections or vaccinations were included as donors. Every donor was a Caucasian adult living in Nashville, Tennessee, USA. Magnetic negative selection was used to enrich CD4+ T cells, after which naive cells were positively selected on CD45RA and the negative fraction became the memory subset. Blood was collected by leukapheresis, and PBMCs were isolated by Ficoll-Histopaque density gradient centrifugation and then cryopreserved in liquid nitrogen vapor phase. Analytical flow cytometry was used to check the purity and quantity of every magnetically sorted T cell population. Genomic DNA was isolated from every sorted fraction and measured by UV absorbance on a Nanodrop 2000c.

The material sequenced was naive CD4+ T cells from PBMCs. Explained via the paper, the cell subset or site label denotes: CD45RA+ positively selected. This TCR derives from a man between 18 and 35 years old in good health. Some clones in this sample may be carry-over from other donors' samples. The rearrangement combines TRBV9 with TRBJ2-7, and 10 junctional nucleotides match TRBD2. The DNA sequence is given as TGTGCCAGCAGCGGGACTAGCGGTTCCTACGAGCAGTACTTC. The encoded protein is CASSGTSGSYEQYF.